This T cell receptor beta chain was retrieved from a study of T cell repertoires in cytomegalovirus infection. Overall study context: Recently identified HLA-C-restricted and well-studied HLA-B-restricted CMV epitopes were used. CMV infection plus the matching HLA type was flagged by public TCR beta signatures.

Trimming at V came to 3 bases and at J to 9 bases, leaving 10 bases not matched to a gene. The CDR3 runs to 15 residues. Findings and caveats of the study: HLA-C-restricted CMV-specific TCR beta clonotypes prevailed in the ex vivo response. Adding up the frequency of public TCR beta families identified people who carried CMV plus the relevant HLA.

TCRdb re-analysed the reads in MiXCR, keeping a single row per CDR3 protein. The data show 700,000 to 950,000 distinct CDR3 sequences, with approximately 29% seen just once and 9.5% to 15% held by the top ten. This clonotype was recorded many times. Its antigen is not identified. The chain couples TRBV12-3 or TRBV12-4 to TRBJ2-1; 8 bases align to TRBD2. The specimen comprised cultured CD8+ T cells from PBMCs, sampled from culture after CMV antigen stimulation. This receptor was obtained from a human donor in good health (CMV status not recorded). Some clones in this sample may be carry-over from other donors' samples. CDR3 nucleotides: TGTGCCAGCAGTTTCGGGGAAGCGGGGGAGCTTGAGCAGTTCTTC. It encodes CASSFGEAGELEQFF.